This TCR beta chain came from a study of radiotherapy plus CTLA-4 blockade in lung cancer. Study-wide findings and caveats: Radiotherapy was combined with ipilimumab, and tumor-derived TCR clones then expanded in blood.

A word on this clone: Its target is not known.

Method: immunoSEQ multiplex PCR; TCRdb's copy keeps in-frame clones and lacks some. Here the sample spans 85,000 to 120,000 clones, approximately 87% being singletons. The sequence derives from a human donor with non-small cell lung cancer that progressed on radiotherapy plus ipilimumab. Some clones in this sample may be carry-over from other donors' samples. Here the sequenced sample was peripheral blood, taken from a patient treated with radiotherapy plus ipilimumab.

CDR3 sequence: CASSLGQKGWNSPLHF. The CDR3 DNA reads as TGCGCCAGCAGCTTGGGACAGAAGGGTTGGAATTCACCCCTCCACTTT. V is TRBV5-1 and J is TRBJ1-6; D might be TRBD1 (5 bases). Trimming left V 0 bases short and J 7 bases short, with 14 bases between. CDR1 and CDR2 from the germline V gene are SGHRS and YFSETQ. The CDR3 runs to 16 residues.